This T cell receptor (beta chain) was found in a study of Tregs in tolerant kidney transplant recipients. Background on the study: Related graft donors supplied nonmyeloablative bone marrow transplants, and mixed chimerism was transient.

Using immunoSEQ multiplex PCR, the repertoire was profiled, and TCRdb retains in-frame clones only, with some absent. The table records 90,000 to 130,000 clones, 90% of them present only once. The V gene lost 5 bases and the J gene lost 4 bases, with 12 bases spanning the gap. Germline assignment: CDR1 MNHEY and CDR2 SMNVEV (reference sequence). CDR3 length: 13 amino acids. The sample here was CD4+ T cells from blood, taken before the transplant. The rearrangement uses TRBV27 and TRBJ2-7; a possible D gene is TRBD1 (5 bases). This clonotype originated in a human donor who received a combined kidney and bone marrow transplant. This CDR3 is CASSKPGFYEQYF. The CDR3 DNA follows: TGTGCCAGCAGTAAGCCAGGGTTTTACGAGCAGTACTTC.